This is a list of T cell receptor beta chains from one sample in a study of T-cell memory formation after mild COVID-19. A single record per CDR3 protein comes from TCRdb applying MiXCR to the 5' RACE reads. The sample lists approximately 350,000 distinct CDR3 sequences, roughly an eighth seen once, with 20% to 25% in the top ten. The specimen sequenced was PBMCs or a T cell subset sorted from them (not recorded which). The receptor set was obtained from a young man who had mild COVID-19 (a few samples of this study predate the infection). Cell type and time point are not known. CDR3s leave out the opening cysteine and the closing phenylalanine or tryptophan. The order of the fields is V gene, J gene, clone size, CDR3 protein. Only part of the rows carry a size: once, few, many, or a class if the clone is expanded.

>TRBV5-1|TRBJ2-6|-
ASSLAVRGRGGANVLT
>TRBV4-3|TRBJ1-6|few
ASSLANLGTGDNSPLH
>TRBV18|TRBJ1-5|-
ASSPVPIGNQPQH
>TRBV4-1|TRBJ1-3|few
ASSQDRGTGNTIY
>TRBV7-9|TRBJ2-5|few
ASGAGSETQY
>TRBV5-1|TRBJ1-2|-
ASSLGAPGLNYGYT
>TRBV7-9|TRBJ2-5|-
ASSSTGGAGRETQY
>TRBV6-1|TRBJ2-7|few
ASSEYEQY
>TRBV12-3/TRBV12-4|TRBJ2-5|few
ASSLGPVWNQETQY
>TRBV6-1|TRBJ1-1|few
ASSGTDRGNTEAF
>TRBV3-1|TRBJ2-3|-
ASNPSEGDTQY
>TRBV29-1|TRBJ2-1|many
SAEPGLASSEQF
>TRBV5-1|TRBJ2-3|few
ASSLALAGGPNTDTQY
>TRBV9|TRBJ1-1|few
ASSVGLGIRSGGTEAF
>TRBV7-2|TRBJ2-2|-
ASSFPRSDVNSGELF
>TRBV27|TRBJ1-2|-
AGKSPGPRWFYGYT
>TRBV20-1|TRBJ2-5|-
SADDREETQY
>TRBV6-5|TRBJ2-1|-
ASRRDRSLNEQF
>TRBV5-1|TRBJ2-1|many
ASSLGTSGHNEQF
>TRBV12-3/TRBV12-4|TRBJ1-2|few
ASGLRRITNYGYT
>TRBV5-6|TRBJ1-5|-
ASSRGTGQPQH
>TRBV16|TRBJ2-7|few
ASSHSRDRIYEQY
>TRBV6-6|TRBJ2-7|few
ASSYRDAGPSYEQY
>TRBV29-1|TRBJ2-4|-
SHGGLGDIQY
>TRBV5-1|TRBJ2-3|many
ASSRSGLRGLAGTDTQY
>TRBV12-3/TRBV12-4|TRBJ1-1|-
ASSTDRGRGAAF
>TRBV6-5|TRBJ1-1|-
ASKTSDTEAF
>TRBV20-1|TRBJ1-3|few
SARLATGGSGNTIY
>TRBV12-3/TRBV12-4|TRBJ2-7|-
ASTRDGGSYEQY
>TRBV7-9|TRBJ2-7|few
ASSTEPGTSGTSYEQY
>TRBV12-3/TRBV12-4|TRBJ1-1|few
ASSPRWTEAF
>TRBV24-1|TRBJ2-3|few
ATSDSPHTDTQY